One and the same sample provided the 29 T cell receptor beta chains below, sequenced in a study of T cells after yellow fever vaccination. TCRdb ran MiXCR on the 5' RACE reads and lists one entry per CDR3 protein. The table records about 330,000 distinct CDR3 sequences, over 4% of them present only once. Sequences were derived from PBMCs, sampled 5 days after the yellow fever booster vaccination. These receptors originate from a young man who received the YFV17D yellow fever vaccine.

The sample holds a few counts of this clonotype. The J gene is TRBJ2-3, the V gene TRBV24-1; 8 bases map to TRBD2. The ends lost 10 bases at V and 10 bases at J; junction bases unmatched: 21. CDR3 size: 16 residues. Germline assignment: CDR1 KGHDR and CDR2 SFDVKD. The CDR3 DNA is TGTGCCACTACGGACAGTTCGGGGGGGATACGCACACCGCAGTATTTT. Encoded protein: CATTDSSGGIRTPQYF.

CDR3 nucleotides: TGTGCCAGCAGCGTAGGGGATTCCGGTAATTCACCCCTCCACTTT. Translation: CASSVGDSGNSPLHF. The chain employs TRBV9 and TRBJ1-6; the D is unclear. In germline, CDR1 is SGDLS, CDR2 YYNGEE. The CDR3 covers 15 residues. V gave up 0 bases and J gave up 6 bases, with 10 bases separating them.

The chain links TRBV25-1 to TRBJ2-7; D may be TRBD2 (5 bases). Trimming cost V 10 bases and J 4 bases, with 17 bases left between them. This CDR3 region has 13 residues. Germline V gives CDR1 MGHDK, CDR2 SYGVNS. The DNA of the CDR3 is TGTGCCACCGTAGGTGTAGAGGGATACGAGCAGTACTTC. It translates to CATVGVEGYEQYF.

The chain combines TRBV5-1 with TRBJ1-1, with D possibly TRBD1 on 5 matching bases. Per germline, CDR1 SGHRS and CDR2 YFSETQ. This CDR3 is built from 16 residues. V lost 0 bases and J 4 bases, leaving 16 bases between the germline ends. The CDR3 reads CASSLESGRVGTEAFF. DNA for the CDR3: TGCGCCAGCAGCTTGGAATCAGGCAGGGTTGGCACTGAAGCTTTCTTT.

The rearrangement joins TRBV28 to TRBJ1-1; TRBD1 might be the D (6 bases). CDR1 is MDHEN, CDR2 SYDVKM, per germline. The ends were cut back, 9 bases at V and 5 bases at J, with 13 bases in the middle. The CDR3 is 12 residues long. The CDR3 protein is CASTGRWTEAFF. CDR3 nucleotide sequence: TGTGCCAGTACAGGGAGGTGGACTGAAGCTTTCTTT.

The rearrangement uses TRBV11-2 and TRBJ2-1; the match to TRBD2 covers 11 bases. CDR1 and CDR2 from the germline V gene are SGHAT and FQNNGV. This CDR3 has 14 amino acids. Germline trimming cut 7 bases from V and 5 bases from J; bases unmatched to any gene: 4. CDR3 protein: CASTLSGGDNEQFF. In nucleotides, the CDR3 is TGTGCCAGCACCCTTAGCGGGGGGGACAATGAGCAGTTCTTC.

This clonotype was seen ten or more times. The junction differs from germline at one of its ends, possibly a read error. The chain recombines TRBV18 with TRBJ2-7, with D tentatively TRBD2 (8 bases). The germline CDR1 and CDR2 sequences are KGHSH and LQKENI. The CDR3 covers 13 residues. The CDR3 DNA is TGTGCCAGCTCACCACTCGGGGGGGACAGTTCGGACTTC. This gives the protein CASSPLGGDSSDF.

As for this clonotype: One base away lies a much larger clone, so this may be a sequencing read error. The chain uses TRBV7-3 and TRBJ2-2; D is perhaps TRBD1 or TRBD2 (5 bases each). The CDR3 length is 14 residues. Trimming stripped 6 bases from V and 9 bases from J, with 17 bases between. Germline CDR1 and CDR2: SGHTA and FQGTGA. The CDR3 loop is CASRYGAGRRELFF. CDR3 bases: TGTGCCAGCAGATACGGGGCCGGACGGCGGGAGCTGTTTTTT.

This clonotype was counted between two and nine times. The V and J genes are TRBV29-1 and TRBJ1-2; 7 bases fit TRBD1. The V gene end was trimmed by 4 bases and the J gene end by 7 bases; junction bases not matched to a gene: 12. Looked up from germline, CDR1 is SQVTM and CDR2 is ANQGSEA. The CDR3 extends over 14 amino acids. The CDR3 here is CSVGWRQGIGGYTF. CDR3 nucleotide sequence: TGCAGCGTTGGTTGGCGACAGGGTATCGGTGGCTACACCTTC.

This sequence joins TRBV2 and TRBJ2-1; TRBD2 might be the D (6 bases). V dropped 8 bases and J dropped 5 bases, with 7 bases sitting between them. CDR1 and CDR2 (germline): SNHLY, FYNNEI. The CDR3 is 11 amino acids. The CDR3 is CASGGDNEQFF. The DNA of the CDR3 is TGTGCCAGCGGAGGGGACAATGAGCAGTTCTTC.

This clonotype occurred a few times. V is TRBV29-1 and J is TRBJ1-1; D might be TRBD1 (5 bases). The CDR3 spans 14 residues. Germline V lookup: CDR1 SQVTM, CDR2 ANQGSEA. Trimming stripped 4 bases from V and 8 bases from J, with 20 bases between. The CDR3, as DNA: TGCAGCGTTGCAGGTCGGGGCGGACATATAGAAGCTTTCTTT. Its protein product is CSVAGRGGHIEAFF.

The chain links TRBV10-3 to TRBJ1-5; D possibly corresponds to TRBD1 (5 bases). CDR1 and CDR2 from the germline V gene are ENHRY and SYGVKD. CDR3 length: 17 residues. Trimming pared 0 bases from V and 2 bases from J, leaving 14 bases between. This chain's CDR3 is CAISESAGVGGNQPQHF. The CDR3 coding sequence is TGTGCCATCAGTGAGTCAGCGGGGGTCGGTGGCAATCAGCCCCAGCATTTT.

The chain has TRBV6-2 or TRBV6-3 and TRBJ2-3; perhaps TRBD1 as D (5 bases). The CDR3 covers 15 residues. Deletions cut 5 bases from V and 2 bases from J, with 14 bases between. Germline V CDR1 and CDR2: MNHEY, SVGEGT. CDR3 sequence (DNA): TGTGCCAGCAGTCGTCTGACAGTACCCACAGATACGCAGTATTTT. Translating gives CASSRLTVPTDTQYF.

This clonotype has a count of ten or more. The CDR3, as DNA: TGTGCCAGCAGCGTGGGGACCTCTAGCTCCTACAATGAGCAGTTCTTC. It specifies CASSVGTSSSYNEQFF. The V and J genes are TRBV9 and TRBJ2-1; either TRBD1 or TRBD2 may supply D (5 bases each). The CDR3 runs 16 residues. Germline V gene data show CDR1 as SGDLS and CDR2 as YYNGEE. Between the trimmed V and J ends, which lost 2 bases and 0 bases, there was a span of 12 bases.

This clonotype was seen at least ten times. CDR3 residues: CSARGLWHQETQYF. CDR3 in DNA: TGCAGTGCTCGGGGGCTATGGCACCAAGAGACCCAGTACTTC. The chain joins TRBV20-1 to TRBJ2-5; D tentatively reads TRBD1 or TRBD2 (6 bases each). Germline CDR1 and CDR2: DFQATT and SNEGSKA (reference sequence). V was shortened by 5 bases and J by 0 bases, with 13 bases between the two germline ends. The CDR3 length is 14 residues.

This clonotype turned up a few times. The chain combines TRBV7-8 with TRBJ2-1; the match to TRBD2 covers 9 bases. With 5 bases clipped from V and 7 bases from J, the junction kept 6 bases outside the gene matches. Looked up from germline, CDR1 is SGHVS and CDR2 is FQNEAQ. This CDR3 spans 14 amino acids. CDR3 sequence (DNA): TGTGCCAGCAGCCAGAGCGGGGGGTGGAATGAGCAGTTCTTC. Translation: CASSQSGGWNEQFF.

This chain uses TRBV5-6 with TRBJ1-1, with D possibly being TRBD1 (5 bases). This CDR3 comprises 18 residues. V lost 3 bases and J 1 base, leaving 22 bases between the germline ends. Germline assignment: CDR1 SGHDT and CDR2 YYEEEE. CDR3 protein: CASSSFGVGTDTNTEAFF. As DNA, the CDR3 is TGTGCCAGCAGCTCCTTTGGGGTAGGGACGGATACGAACACTGAAGCTTTCTTT.

In its sample, this clonotype was seen many times. V gene TRBV7-7 combines with J gene TRBJ2-5; D gene uncertain. Germline CDR1 reads SSHAT; CDR2 reads FNYEAQ (reference sequence). V was clipped by 3 bases and J by 5 bases, with 10 bases between them. The CDR3 sequence is 13 residues long. This CDR3 reads CASSLSLTETQYF. In DNA, the CDR3 is TGTGCCAGCAGCTTGAGTCTCACGGAGACCCAGTACTTC.

This clonotype was seen more than once but under ten times. This sequence joins TRBV7-2 and TRBJ2-1, with TRBD2 matching 9 bases. This CDR3 contains 17 residues. The V gene end was trimmed by 1 base and the J gene end by 9 bases; junction bases not matched to a gene: 13. The germline V gene has CDR1 SGHTA and CDR2 FQGNSA. In DNA form, the CDR3 reads TGTGCCAGCAGCTTAGGGATGGCGGGGGGGCCTTCGGGTGAGCAGTTCTTC. It translates to CASSLGMAGGPSGEQFF.

This clonotype was found many times. The rearrangement uses TRBV6-1 and TRBJ2-2; a possible D gene is TRBD1 (5 bases). Trimming took 4 bases from V and 5 from J, leaving 8 bases between them. This CDR3 has 13 amino acids. Germline V lookup: CDR1 MNHNS, CDR2 SASEGT. CDR3 sequence reads: CASSASGTGELFF. DNA for the CDR3: TGTGCCAGCAGTGCCTCAGGGACCGGGGAGCTGTTTTTT.

This chain connects TRBV18 to TRBJ2-7; D is uncertain. Trimming shortened V by 3 bases and J by 1 base, and 13 bases separated the two germline ends. CDR3 size: 15 residues. Germline V gene lookup returns CDR1 KGHSH and CDR2 LQKENI. The CDR3 sequence: CASSPRPGRSYEQYF. The CDR3 bases are TGTGCCAGCTCACCCCGACCGGGTCGTTCCTACGAGCAGTACTTC.

This clonotype was detected only a few times. The chain is built from TRBV12-3 or TRBV12-4 and TRBJ2-5; D unresolved. CDR3 length: 11 amino acids. V was shortened by 6 bases and J by 7 bases, with 9 bases between the two germline ends. CDR3 residues: CASRMKGTQYF. CDR3 sequence (DNA): TGTGCCAGCAGAATGAAGGGGACCCAGTACTTC.

This clonotype turned up a few times. The rearrangement links TRBV2 to TRBJ1-1; D remains unclear. CDR3 length equals 15 residues. Germline-derived CDR1 and CDR2 are SNHLY and FYNNEI. The V end was cut by 2 bases, the J end by 0 bases, with 10 bases between. In DNA, the CDR3 is TGTGCCAGCAGTGAATACACCCTCATGAACACTGAAGCTTTCTTT. It translates to CASSEYTLMNTEAFF.

This rearrangement joins TRBV7-9 to TRBJ2-2; D perhaps matches TRBD1 (6 bases). Trimming pared 5 bases from V and 6 bases from J, leaving 25 bases between. The CDR3 runs to 18 residues. Germline assignment: CDR1 SEHNR and CDR2 FQNEAQ (reference sequence). The CDR3 loop is CASSRTRDTGPNSGELFF. CDR3 nucleotides: TGTGCCAGCAGCCGGACCCGTGATACAGGGCCAAACTCCGGGGAGCTGTTTTTT.

The chain joins TRBV6-6 to TRBJ2-2, with 10 bases identical to TRBD1. Germline CDR1 is MNHNY and CDR2 is SVGAGI (reference sequence). The CDR3 totals 16 residues. V lost 8 bases, J lost 5 bases, and 11 bases stayed unmatched. CDR3 nucleotides: TGTGCCAGCTTGGATTTCGACAGGGGGCGAACCGGGGAGCTGTTTTTT. This sequence encodes CASLDFDRGRTGELFF.

Here the CDR3 reads CSARDSYSYEQYF. The CDR3 DNA sequence: TGCAGTGCGAGGGACAGTTACTCCTACGAGCAGTACTTC. The V and J genes are TRBV20-1 and TRBJ2-7; 7 nucleotides agree with TRBD1. The CDR3 spans 13 residues. CDR1 is DFQATT, CDR2 SNEGSKA, per germline (reference sequence). With 6 bases clipped from V and 0 bases from J, the junction kept 5 bases outside the gene matches.

A word on this clonotype: A much larger clone lies one base from this, so it may be a read error. The CDR3 sequence: CASRDRNTGELIF. CDR3 nucleotides: TGTGCCAGCAGGGACAGAAACACCGGGGAGCTGATTTTT. V and J are TRBV6-5 and TRBJ2-2, with TRBD1 as a possible D gene (6 bases). The germline gives CDR1 MNHEY, CDR2 SVGAGI. CDR3 size: 13 residues.

The chain joins TRBV6-5 to TRBJ2-2, with D tentatively TRBD1 or TRBD2 (5 bases each). Germline-derived CDR1 and CDR2 are MNHEY and SVGAGI. The CDR3 spans 17 residues. V dropped 4 bases and J dropped 5 bases, with 20 bases sitting between them. The CDR3, as DNA: TGTGCCAGCAGTTCCTGGTCCGGGACGTCCAGAACCGGGGAGCTGTTTTTT. This codes for CASSSWSGTSRTGELFF.

This clonotype was counted between two and nine times. The rearrangement uses TRBV9 and TRBJ1-1; TRBD1 matches at 9 bases. V dropped 0 bases and J dropped 10; count of bases not matched to a gene: 13. Germline CDR1 reads SGDLS; CDR2 reads YYNGEE. This CDR3 contains 16 residues. The CDR3 loop reads CASSVAVDLTGGVAFF. In DNA form, the CDR3 reads TGTGCCAGCAGCGTAGCAGTCGACCTCACAGGGGGCGTAGCTTTCTTT.